These T cell receptor beta chains were read from a single sample in a study of T cell responses to AZD1222 COVID-19 vaccine. Sequenced by immunoSEQ multiplex PCR; TCRdb stores in-frame clones only, minus some. Of fewer than 180,000 clones listed, roughly 92% are singletons. Here the sequenced sample was peripheral blood, taken on day 0 of AZD1222 vaccination. The receptors shown here come from an adult in good health. CDR3s include the opening cysteine and the closing phenylalanine or tryptophan. Fields, in order: D gene, V gene, J gene, CDR3 length, CDR3 protein. The D gene is left open where the match is weak.

TRBD1,TRBV5-5,TRBJ1-4,18,CASSLVDVGTGPNEKLFF
.,TRBV7-2,TRBJ2-2,15,CASSQGWLVGGELFF
TRBD1,TRBV5-1,TRBJ1-6,15,CASSLGTGKNSPLHF
.,TRBV15,TRBJ1-1,15,CATSRGMGVNTEAFF
.,TRBV4-1,TRBJ2-5,13,CASSSGLQETQYF
.,TRBV28,TRBJ2-6,14,CASSFSAGANVLTF
.,TRBV2,TRBJ1-5,16,CASNPGTPRGNQPQHF
.,TRBV14,TRBJ1-5,15,CASSPPQGKGQPQHF
.,TRBV5-5,TRBJ1-4,13,CASKTGFNEKLFF
.,TRBV5-6,TRBJ2-5,12,CASSQVTGTQYF
.,TRBV11-2,TRBJ1-1,13,CASSLTGRTEAFF
TRBD2,TRBV5-6,TRBJ2-5,16,CASSSAWREGRKTQYF
.,TRBV4-1,TRBJ2-1,16,CASSQGSVFSYNEQFF
.,TRBV13,TRBJ1-4,16,CASSPGLIATNEKLFF
TRBD1,TRBV5-1,TRBJ1-6,17,CASSWDSGQASNSPLHF
.,TRBV7-2,TRBJ2-5,14,CASSLGGTQETQYF
.,TRBV5-1,TRBJ1-1,17,CASSRGGNLNLNTEAFF
TRBD1,TRBV6-5,TRBJ1-5,15,CASSSRGQFNQPQHF
TRBD2,TRBV7-3,TRBJ2-2,18,CASSPRGIGTSANGELFF
TRBD1,TRBV5-6,TRBJ1-2,15,CASSTIGTGPYGYTF
.,TRBV19,TRBJ2-4,17,CASSLGGARSAKNIQYF
.,TRBV2,TRBJ1-2,16,CARSDPFLLTNYGYTF